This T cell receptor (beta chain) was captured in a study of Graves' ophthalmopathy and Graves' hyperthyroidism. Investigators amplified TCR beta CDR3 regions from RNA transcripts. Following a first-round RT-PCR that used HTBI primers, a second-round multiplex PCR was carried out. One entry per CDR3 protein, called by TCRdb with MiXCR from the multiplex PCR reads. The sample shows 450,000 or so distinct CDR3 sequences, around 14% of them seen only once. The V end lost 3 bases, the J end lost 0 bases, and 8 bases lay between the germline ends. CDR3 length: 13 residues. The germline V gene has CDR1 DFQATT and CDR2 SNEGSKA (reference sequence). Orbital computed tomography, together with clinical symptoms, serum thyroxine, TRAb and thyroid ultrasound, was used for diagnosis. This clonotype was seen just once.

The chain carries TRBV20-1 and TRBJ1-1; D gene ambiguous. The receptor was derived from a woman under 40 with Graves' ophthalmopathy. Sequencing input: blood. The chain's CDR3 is CSASSQMNTEAFF. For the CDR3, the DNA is TGCAGTGCTAGTTCCCAGATGAACACTGAAGCTTTCTTT.